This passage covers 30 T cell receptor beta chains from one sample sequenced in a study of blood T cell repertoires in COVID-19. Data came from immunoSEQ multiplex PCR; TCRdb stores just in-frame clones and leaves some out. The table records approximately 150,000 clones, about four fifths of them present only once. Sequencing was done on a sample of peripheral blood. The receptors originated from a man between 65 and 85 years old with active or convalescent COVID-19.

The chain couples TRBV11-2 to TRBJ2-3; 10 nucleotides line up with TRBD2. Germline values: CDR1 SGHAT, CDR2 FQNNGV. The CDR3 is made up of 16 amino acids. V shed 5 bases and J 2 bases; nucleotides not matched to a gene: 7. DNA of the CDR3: TGTGCCAGCAGCCTTCGGACTAGCGGAGACACAGATACGCAGTATTTT. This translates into CASSLRTSGDTDTQYF. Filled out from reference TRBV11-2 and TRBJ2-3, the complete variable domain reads EAGVAQSPRYKIIEKRQSVAFWCNPISGHATLYWYQQILGQGPKLLIQFQNNGVVDDSQLPKDRFSAERLKGVDSTLKIQPAKLEDSAVYLCASSLRTSGDTDTQYFGPGTRLTVL.

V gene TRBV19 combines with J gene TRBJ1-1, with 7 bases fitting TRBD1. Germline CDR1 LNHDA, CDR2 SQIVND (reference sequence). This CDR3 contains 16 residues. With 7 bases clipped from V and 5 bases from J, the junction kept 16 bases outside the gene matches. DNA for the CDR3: TGTGCCAGTATGGCCGACAGGGTAGGACTTCGGACTGAAGCTTTCTTT. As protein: CASMADRVGLRTEAFF.

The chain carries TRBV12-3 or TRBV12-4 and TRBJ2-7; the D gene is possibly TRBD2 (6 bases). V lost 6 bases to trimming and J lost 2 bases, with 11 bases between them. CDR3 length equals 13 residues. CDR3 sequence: CASSRRGTYEQYF. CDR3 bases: TGTGCCAGCAGCCGTCGGGGGACCTACGAGCAGTACTTC.

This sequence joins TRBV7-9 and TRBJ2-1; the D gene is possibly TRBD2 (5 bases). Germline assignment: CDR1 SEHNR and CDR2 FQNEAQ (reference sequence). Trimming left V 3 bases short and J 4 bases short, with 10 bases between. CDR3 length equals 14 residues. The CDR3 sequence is CASSFGESYNEQFF. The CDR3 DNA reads TGTGCCAGCAGCTTCGGGGAGTCATACAATGAGCAGTTCTTC.

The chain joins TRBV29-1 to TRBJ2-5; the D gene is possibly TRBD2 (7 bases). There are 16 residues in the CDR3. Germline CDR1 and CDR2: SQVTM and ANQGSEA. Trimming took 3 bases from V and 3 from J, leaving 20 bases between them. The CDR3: CSVEGGNRVVEETQYF. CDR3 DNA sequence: TGCAGCGTTGAGGGGGGGAACAGGGTGGTAGAAGAGACCCAGTACTTC.

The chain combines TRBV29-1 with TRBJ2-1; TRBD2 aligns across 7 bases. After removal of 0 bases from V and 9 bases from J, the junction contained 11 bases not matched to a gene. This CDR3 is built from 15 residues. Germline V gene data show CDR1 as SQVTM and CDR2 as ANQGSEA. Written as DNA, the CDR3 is TGCAGCGTTGAAGATCGGAAGGGGAGGGGTTCTGAGCAGTTCTTC. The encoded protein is CSVEDRKGRGSEQFF.

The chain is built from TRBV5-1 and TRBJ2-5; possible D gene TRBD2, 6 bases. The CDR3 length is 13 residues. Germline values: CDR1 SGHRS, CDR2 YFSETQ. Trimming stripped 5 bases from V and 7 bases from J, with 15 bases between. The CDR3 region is CASSLAGLRTQYF. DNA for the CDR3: TGCGCCAGCAGTCTGGCGGGGTTGAGGACCCAGTACTTC.

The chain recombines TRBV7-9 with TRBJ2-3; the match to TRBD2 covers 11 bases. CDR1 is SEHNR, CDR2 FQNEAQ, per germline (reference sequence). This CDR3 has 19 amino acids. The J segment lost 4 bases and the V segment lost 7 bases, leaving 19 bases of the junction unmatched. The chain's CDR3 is CASTFPGSKTSGMPDTQYF. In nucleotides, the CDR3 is TGTGCCAGCACCTTCCCGGGGTCCAAGACTAGCGGGATGCCAGATACGCAGTATTTT.

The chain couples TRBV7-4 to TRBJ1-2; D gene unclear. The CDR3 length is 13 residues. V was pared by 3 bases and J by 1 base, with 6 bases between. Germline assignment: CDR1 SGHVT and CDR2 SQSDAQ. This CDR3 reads CASSFKSNYGYTF. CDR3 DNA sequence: TGTGCCAGCAGCTTCAAGAGTAACTATGGCTACACCTTC. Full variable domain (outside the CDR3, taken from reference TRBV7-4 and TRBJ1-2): GAGVSQSPRYKVAKRGRDVALRCDSISGHVTLYWYRQTLGQGSEVLTYSQSDAQRDKSGRPSGRFSAERPERSVSTLKIQRTEQGDSAVYLCASSFKSNYGYTFGSGTRLTVV.

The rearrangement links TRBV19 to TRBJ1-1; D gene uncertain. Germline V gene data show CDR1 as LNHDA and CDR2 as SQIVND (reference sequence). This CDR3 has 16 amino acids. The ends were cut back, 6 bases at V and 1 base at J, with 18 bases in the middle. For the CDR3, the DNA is TGTGCCAGTAGGGCCCCGCCTGACAAAAAGAACACTGAAGCTTTCTTT. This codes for CASRAPPDKKNTEAFF.

CDR3: CASSLAPTYEQYF. The CDR3 DNA reads TGTGCCAGCTCACTTGCCCCAACATACGAGCAGTACTTC. The genes are TRBV18 and TRBJ2-7; D remains ambiguous. The V gene's germline CDR1 is KGHSH and CDR2 LQKENI. This CDR3 is built from 13 residues. V dropped 4 bases and J dropped 4 bases, with 11 bases sitting between them.

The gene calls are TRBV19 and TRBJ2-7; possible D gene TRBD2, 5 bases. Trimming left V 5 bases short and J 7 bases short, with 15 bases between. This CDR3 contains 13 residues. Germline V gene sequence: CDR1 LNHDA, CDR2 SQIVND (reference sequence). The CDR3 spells CASSGPRGNEQYF. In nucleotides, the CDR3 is TGTGCCAGTAGTGGCCCAAGAGGGAATGAGCAGTACTTC. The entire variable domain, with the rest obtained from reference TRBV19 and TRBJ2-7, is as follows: DGGITQSPKYLFRKEGQNVTLSCEQNLNHDAMYWYRQDPGQGLRLIYYSQIVNDFQKGDIAEGYSVSREKKESFPLTVTSAQKNPTAFYLCASSGPRGNEQYFGPGTRLTVT.

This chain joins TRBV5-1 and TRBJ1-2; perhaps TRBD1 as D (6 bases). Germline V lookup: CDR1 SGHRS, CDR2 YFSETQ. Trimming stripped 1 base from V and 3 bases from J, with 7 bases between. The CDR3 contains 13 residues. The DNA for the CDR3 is TGCGCCAGCAGCTTGAACAGGGACTATGGCTACACCTTC. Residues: CASSLNRDYGYTF.

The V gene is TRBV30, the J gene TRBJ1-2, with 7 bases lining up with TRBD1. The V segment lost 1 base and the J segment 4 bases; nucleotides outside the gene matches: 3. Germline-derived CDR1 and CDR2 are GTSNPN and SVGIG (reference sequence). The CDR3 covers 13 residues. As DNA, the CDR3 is TGTGCCTGGAGTGAGGGGACAGCCTATGGCTACACCTTC. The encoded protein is CAWSEGTAYGYTF.

DNA for the CDR3: TGCGCCAGCAGCTACCAGACTAGCGGGACGCCAGATACGCAGTATTTT. This gives the protein CASSYQTSGTPDTQYF. This chain links TRBV5-1 with TRBJ2-3; TRBD2 aligns across 11 bases. V was clipped by 3 bases and J by 4 bases; unmatched bases: 7. CDR1 SGHRS and CDR2 YFSETQ come from the germline V gene. The CDR3 length is 16 residues. The full variable domain, with the rest looked up from reference TRBV5-1 and TRBJ2-3, is KAGVTQTPRYLIKTRGQQVTLSCSPISGHRSVSWYQQTPGQGLQFLFEYFSETQRNKGNFPGRFSGRQFSNSRSEMNVSTLELGDSALYLCASSYQTSGTPDTQYFGPGTRLTVL.

The CDR3 coding sequence is TGTGCCAGCAGCTTAGAGGGACAGGGATATTATGGCTACACCTTC. Translated: CASSLEGQGYYGYTF. This chain connects TRBV7-9 to TRBJ1-2; 9 nucleotides match TRBD1. Germline V CDR1 and CDR2: SEHNR, FQNEAQ (reference sequence). The CDR3 has 15 amino acids. V gave up 1 base and J gave up 5 bases; unmatched junction bases: 5.

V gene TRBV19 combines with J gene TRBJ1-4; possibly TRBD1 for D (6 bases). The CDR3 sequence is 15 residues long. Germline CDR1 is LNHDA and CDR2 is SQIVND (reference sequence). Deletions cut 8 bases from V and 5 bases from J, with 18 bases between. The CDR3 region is CASRRADRKNEKLFF. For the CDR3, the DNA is TGTGCCAGTCGACGTGCGGACAGAAAAAATGAAAAACTGTTTTTT.

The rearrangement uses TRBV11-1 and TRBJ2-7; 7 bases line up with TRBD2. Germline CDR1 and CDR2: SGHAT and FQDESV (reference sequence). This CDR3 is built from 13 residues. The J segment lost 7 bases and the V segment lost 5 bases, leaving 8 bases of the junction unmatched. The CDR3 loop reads CASSPQLGGEQYF. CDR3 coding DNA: TGTGCCAGCAGCCCGCAGCTGGGGGGGGAGCAGTACTTC.

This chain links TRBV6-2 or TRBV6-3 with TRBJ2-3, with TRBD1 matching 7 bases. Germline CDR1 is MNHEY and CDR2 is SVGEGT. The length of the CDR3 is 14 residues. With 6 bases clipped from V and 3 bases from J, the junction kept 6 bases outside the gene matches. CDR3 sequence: CASSQGVKTDTQYF. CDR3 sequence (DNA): TGTGCCAGCAGCCAGGGGGTTAAGACAGATACGCAGTATTTT.

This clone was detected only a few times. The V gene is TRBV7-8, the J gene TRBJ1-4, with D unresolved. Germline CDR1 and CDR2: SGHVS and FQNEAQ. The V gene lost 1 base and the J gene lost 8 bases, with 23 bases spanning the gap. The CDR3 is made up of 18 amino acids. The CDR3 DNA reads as TGTGCCAGCAGCTTAGTATCTCGCGGCCGGGGAGCTCAAGAAAAACTGTTTTTT. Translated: CASSLVSRGRGAQEKLFF.

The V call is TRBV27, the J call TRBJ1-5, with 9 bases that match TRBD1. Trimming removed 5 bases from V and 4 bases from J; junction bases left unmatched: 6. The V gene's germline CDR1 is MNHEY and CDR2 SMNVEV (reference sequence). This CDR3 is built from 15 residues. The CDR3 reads CASSEKTGGNQPQHF. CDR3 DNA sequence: TGTGCCAGCAGTGAAAAGACAGGGGGAAATCAGCCCCAGCATTTT.

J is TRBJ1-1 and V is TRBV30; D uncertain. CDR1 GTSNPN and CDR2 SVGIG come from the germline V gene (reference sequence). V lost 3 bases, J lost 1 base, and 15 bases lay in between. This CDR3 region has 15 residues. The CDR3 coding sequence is TGTGCCTGGAGCAAGAGGGAGCAAGCGAACACTGAAGCTTTCTTT. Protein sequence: CAWSKREQANTEAFF.

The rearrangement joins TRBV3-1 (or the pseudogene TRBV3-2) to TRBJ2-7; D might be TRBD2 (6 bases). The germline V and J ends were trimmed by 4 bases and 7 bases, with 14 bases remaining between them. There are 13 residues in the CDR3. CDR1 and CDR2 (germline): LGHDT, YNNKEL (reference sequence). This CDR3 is CASSRGGAGEQYF. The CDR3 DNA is TGTGCCAGCAGCCGAGGAGGGGCGGGGGAGCAGTACTTC.

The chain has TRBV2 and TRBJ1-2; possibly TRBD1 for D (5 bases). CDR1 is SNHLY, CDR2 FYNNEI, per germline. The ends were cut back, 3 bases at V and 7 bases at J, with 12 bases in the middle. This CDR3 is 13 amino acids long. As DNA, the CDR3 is TGTGCCAGCAGTGATAGCCAGGGTGGTGGCTACACCTTC. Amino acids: CASSDSQGGGYTF.

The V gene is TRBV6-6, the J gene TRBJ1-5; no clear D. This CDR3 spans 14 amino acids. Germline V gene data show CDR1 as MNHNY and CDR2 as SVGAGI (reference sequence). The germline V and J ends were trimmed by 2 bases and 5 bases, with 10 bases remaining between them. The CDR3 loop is CASSYIITDQPQHF. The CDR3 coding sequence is TGTGCCAGCAGTTACATCATAACAGATCAGCCCCAGCATTTT.

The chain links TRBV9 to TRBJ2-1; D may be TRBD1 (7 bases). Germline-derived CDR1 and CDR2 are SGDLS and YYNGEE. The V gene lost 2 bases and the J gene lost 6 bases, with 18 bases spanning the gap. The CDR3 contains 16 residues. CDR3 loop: CASSVGGGALGNEQFF. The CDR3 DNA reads TGTGCCAGCAGCGTTGGAGGGGGCGCGTTAGGCAATGAGCAGTTCTTC. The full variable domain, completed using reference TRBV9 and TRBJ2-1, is DSGVTQTPKHLITATGQRVTLRCSPRSGDLSVYWYQQSLDQGLQFLIQYYNGEERAKGNILERFSAQQFPDLHSELNLSSLELGDSALYFCASSVGGGALGNEQFFGPGTRLTVL.

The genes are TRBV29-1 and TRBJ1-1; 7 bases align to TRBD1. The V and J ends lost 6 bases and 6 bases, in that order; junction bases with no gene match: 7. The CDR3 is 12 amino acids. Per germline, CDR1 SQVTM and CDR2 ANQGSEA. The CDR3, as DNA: TGCAGCGTGGGGGACAGAAGGGCTGAAGCTTTCTTT. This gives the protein CSVGDRRAEAFF.

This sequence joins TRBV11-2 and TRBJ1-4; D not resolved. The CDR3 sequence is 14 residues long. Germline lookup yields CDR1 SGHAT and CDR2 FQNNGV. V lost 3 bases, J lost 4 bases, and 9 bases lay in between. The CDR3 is CASSFFGGNEKLFF. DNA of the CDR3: TGTGCCAGCAGCTTCTTCGGCGGTAATGAAAAACTGTTTTTT. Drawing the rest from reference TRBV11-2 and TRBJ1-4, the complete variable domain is EAGVAQSPRYKIIEKRQSVAFWCNPISGHATLYWYQQILGQGPKLLIQFQNNGVVDDSQLPKDRFSAERLKGVDSTLKIQPAKLEDSAVYLCASSFFGGNEKLFFGSGTQLSVL.

Here the CDR3 reads CASSRDLGKGAGELFF. In DNA, the CDR3 is TGCGCCAGCAGCCGCGATCTCGGAAAAGGGGCCGGGGAGCTGTTTTTT. The V gene is TRBV4-1, the J gene TRBJ2-2, with a weak D call TRBD1 (5 bases). CDR1 is MGHRA, CDR2 YSYEKL, per germline. V lost 4 bases and J lost 6, with 18 bases in between. There are 16 residues in the CDR3.

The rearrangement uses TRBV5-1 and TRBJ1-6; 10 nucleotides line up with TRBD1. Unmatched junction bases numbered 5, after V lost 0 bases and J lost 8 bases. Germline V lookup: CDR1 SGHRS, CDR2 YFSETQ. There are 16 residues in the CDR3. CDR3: CASSLGGQGSYSPLHF. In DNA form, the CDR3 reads TGCGCCAGCAGCTTGGGGGGACAGGGGTCGTATTCACCCCTCCACTTT.